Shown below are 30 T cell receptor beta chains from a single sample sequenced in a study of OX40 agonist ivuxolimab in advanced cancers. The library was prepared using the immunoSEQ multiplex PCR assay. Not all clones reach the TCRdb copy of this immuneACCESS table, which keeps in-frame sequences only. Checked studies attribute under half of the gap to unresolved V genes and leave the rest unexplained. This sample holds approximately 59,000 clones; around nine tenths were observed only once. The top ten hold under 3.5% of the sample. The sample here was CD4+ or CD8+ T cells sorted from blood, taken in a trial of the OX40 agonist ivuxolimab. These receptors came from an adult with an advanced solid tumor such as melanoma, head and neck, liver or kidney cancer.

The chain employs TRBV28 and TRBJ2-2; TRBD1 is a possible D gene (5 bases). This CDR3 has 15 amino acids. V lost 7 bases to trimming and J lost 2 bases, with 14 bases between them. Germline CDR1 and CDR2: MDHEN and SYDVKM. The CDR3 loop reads CASTQGSHNTGELFF. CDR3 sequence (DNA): TGTGCCAGCACCCAGGGTTCACATAACACCGGGGAGCTGTTTTTT.

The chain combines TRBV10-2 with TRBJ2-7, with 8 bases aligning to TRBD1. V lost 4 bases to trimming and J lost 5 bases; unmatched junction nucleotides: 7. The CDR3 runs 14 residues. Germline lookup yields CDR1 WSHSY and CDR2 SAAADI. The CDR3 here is CASSASTGGNEQYF. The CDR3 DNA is TGCGCCAGCAGTGCGAGTACAGGGGGAAACGAGCAGTACTTC.

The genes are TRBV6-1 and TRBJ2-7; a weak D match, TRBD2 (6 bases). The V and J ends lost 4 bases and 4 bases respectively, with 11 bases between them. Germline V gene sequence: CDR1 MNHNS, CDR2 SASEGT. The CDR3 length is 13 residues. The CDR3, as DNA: TGTGCCAGCAGTGGCGGGGTCTCATACGAGCAGTACTTC. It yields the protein CASSGGVSYEQYF.

The CDR3 loop is CATSRDAVLTDTQYF. The DNA for the CDR3 is TGTGCCACCAGCAGAGATGCGGTTTTGACAGATACGCAGTATTTT. This rearrangement joins TRBV15 to TRBJ2-3; D is ambiguous. Trimming shortened V by 0 bases and J by 3 bases, and 10 bases separated the two germline ends. The CDR3 loop spans 15 amino acids. The germline V gene encodes CDR1 LNHNV and CDR2 YYDKDF (reference sequence). Full variable domain (missing parts from reference TRBV15 and TRBJ2-3): DAMVIQNPRYQVTQFGKPVTLSCSQTLNHNVMYWYQQKSSQAPKLLFHYYDKDFNNEADTPDNFQSRRPNTSFCFLDIRSPGLGDTAMYLCATSRDAVLTDTQYFGPGTRLTVL.

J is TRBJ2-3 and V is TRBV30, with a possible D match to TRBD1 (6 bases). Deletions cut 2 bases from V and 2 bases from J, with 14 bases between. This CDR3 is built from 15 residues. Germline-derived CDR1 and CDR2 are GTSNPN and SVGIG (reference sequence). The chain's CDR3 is CAWSTITGFTDTQYF. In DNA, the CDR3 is TGTGCCTGGAGTACTATCACAGGGTTCACAGATACGCAGTATTTT.

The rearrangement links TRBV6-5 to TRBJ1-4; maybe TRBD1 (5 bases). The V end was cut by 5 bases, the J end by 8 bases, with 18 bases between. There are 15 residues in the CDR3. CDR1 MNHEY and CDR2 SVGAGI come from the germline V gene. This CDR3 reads CASSASGFLGEKLFF. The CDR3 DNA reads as TGTGCCAGCAGTGCTTCAGGGTTCCTAGGAGAAAAACTGTTTTTT.

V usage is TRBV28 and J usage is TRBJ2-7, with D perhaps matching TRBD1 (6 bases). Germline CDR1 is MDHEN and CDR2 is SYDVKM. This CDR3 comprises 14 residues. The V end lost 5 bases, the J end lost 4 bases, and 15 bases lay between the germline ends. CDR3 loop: CASSVQGGLYEQYF. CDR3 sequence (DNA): TGTGCCAGCAGTGTACAGGGTGGGCTGTACGAGCAGTACTTC.

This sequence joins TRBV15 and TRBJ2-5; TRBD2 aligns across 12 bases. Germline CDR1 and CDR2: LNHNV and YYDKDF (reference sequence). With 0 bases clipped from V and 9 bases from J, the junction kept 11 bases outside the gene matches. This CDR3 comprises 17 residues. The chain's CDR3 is CATSREASGRAGMAQYF. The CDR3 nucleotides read TGTGCCACCAGCAGAGAGGCTAGCGGGAGGGCCGGGATGGCCCAGTACTTC. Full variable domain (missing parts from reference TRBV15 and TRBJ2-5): DAMVIQNPRYQVTQFGKPVTLSCSQTLNHNVMYWYQQKSSQAPKLLFHYYDKDFNNEADTPDNFQSRRPNTSFCFLDIRSPGLGDTAMYLCATSREASGRAGMAQYFGPGTRLLVL.

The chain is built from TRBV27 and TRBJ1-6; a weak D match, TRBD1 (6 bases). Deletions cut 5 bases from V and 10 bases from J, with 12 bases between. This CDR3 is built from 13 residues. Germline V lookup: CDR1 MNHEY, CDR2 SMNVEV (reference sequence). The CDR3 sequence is CASSAGAGSPLHF. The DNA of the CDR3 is TGTGCCAGCAGTGCGGGGGCCGGGTCACCCCTCCACTTT.

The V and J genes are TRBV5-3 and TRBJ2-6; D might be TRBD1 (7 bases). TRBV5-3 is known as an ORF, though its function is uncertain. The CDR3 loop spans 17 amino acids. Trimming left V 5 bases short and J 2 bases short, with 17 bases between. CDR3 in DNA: TGTGCCAGAAGGCCAGGGGGAGGACGAGCTGGGGCCAACGTCCTGACTTTC. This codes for CARRPGGGRAGANVLTF.

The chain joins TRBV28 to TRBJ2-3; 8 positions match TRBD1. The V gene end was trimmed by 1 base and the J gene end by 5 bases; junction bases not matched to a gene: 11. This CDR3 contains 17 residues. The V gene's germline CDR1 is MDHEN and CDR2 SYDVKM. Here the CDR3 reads CASSLSFRTGRRDTQYF. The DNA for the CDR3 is TGTGCCAGCAGTTTATCTTTCAGGACAGGGAGACGAGATACGCAGTATTTT.

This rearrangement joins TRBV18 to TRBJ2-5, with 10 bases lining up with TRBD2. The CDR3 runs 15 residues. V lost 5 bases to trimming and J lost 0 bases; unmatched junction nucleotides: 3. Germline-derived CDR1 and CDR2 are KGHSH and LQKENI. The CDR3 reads CASSSTSGNQETQYF. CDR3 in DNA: TGTGCCAGCTCAAGTACTAGCGGGAACCAAGAGACCCAGTACTTC.

The CDR3 DNA is TGCAGCGTTGACGGCGGGTATCCCTACAATGAGCAGTTCTTC. Encoded protein: CSVDGGYPYNEQFF. The chain is built from TRBV29-1 and TRBJ2-1, with a possible D match to TRBD2 (5 bases). Germline V lookup: CDR1 SQVTM, CDR2 ANQGSEA. This CDR3 region has 14 residues. The ends were cut back, 3 bases at V and 2 bases at J, with 11 bases in the middle.

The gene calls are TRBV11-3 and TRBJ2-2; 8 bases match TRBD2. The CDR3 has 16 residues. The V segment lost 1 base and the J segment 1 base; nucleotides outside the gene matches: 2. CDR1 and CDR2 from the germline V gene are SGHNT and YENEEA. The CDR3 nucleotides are TGTGCCAGCAGCTTAGTAGCGGGACTGAACACCGGGGAGCTGTTTTTT. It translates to CASSLVAGLNTGELFF. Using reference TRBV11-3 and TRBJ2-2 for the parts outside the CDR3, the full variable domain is EAGVVQSPRYKIIEKKQPVAFWCNPISGHNTLYWYLQNLGQGPELLIRYENEEAVDDSQLPKDRFSAERLKGVDSTLKIQPAELGDSAVYLCASSLVAGLNTGELFFGEGSRLTVL.

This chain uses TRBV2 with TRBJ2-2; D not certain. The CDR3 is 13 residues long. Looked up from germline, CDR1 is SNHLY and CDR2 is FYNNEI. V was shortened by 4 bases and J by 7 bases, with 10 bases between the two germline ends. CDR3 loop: CASSARQLGELFF. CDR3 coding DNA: TGTGCCAGCAGTGCACGCCAGCTCGGGGAGCTGTTTTTT.

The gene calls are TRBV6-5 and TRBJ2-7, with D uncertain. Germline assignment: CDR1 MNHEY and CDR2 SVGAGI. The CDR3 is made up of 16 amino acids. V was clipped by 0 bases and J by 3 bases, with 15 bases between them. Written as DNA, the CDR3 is TGTGCCAGCAGTTACTCGGCGGTGACGACCTACTACGAGCAGTACTTC. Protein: CASSYSAVTTYYEQYF.

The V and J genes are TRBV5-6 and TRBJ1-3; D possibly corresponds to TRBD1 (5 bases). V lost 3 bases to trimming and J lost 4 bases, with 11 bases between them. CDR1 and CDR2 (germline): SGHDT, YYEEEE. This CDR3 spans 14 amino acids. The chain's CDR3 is CASSWGTGGNTIYF. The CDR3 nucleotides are TGTGCCAGCAGCTGGGGGACTGGAGGAAACACCATATATTTT.

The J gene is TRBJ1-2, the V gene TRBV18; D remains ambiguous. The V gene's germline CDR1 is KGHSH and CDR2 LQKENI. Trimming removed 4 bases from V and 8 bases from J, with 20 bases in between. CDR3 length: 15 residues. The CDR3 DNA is TGTGCCAGCTCACTTCGACGGTCTGGGGTGGAGGGCTACACCTTC. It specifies CASSLRRSGVEGYTF.

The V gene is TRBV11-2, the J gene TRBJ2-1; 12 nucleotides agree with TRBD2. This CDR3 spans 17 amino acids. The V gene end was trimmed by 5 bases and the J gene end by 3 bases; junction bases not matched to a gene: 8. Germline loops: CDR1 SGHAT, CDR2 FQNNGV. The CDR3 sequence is CASSPSRTSGIYNEQFF. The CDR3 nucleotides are TGTGCCAGCAGCCCTAGTCGGACTAGCGGGATCTACAATGAGCAGTTCTTC.

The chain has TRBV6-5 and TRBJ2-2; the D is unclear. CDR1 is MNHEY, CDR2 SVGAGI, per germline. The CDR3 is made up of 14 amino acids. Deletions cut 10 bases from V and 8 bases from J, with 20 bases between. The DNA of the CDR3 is TGTGCCACAGCACGGACCCTTTATGTGGGGGAGCTGTTTTTT. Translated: CATARTLYVGELFF.

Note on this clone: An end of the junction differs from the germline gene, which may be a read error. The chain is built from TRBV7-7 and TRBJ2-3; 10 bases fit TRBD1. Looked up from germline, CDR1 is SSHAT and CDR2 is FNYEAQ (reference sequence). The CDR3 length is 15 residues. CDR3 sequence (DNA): TGTGCTAGCAGCCAGACAGGGGGCGGCACAGATACGCAGTATTTT. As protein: CASSQTGGGTDTQYF.

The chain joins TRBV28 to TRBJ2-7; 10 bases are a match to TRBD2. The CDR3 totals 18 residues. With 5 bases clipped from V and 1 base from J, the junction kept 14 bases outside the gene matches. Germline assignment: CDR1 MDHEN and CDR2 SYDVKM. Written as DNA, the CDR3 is TGTGCCAGCAGTCCTCGGCTTGGACTAGCGGTCATTTCCTACGAGCAGTACTTC. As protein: CASSPRLGLAVISYEQYF.

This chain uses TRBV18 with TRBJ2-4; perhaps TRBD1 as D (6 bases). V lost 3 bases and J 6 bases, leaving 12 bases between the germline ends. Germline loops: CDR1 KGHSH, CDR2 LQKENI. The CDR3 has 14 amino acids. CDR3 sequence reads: CASSPSQGRNIQYF. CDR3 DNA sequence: TGTGCCAGCTCACCGTCACAGGGCCGAAACATTCAGTACTTC.

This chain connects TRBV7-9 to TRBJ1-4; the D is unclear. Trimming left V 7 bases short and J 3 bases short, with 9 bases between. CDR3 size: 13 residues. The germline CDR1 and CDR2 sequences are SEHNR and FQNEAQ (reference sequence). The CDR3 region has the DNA TGTGCCAGCACATTTGGAGCTAATGAAAAACTGTTTTTT. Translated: CASTFGANEKLFF. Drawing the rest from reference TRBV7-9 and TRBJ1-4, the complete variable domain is DTGVSQNPRHKITKRGQNVTFRCDPISEHNRLYWYRQTLGQGPEFLTYFQNEAQLEKSRLLSDRFSAERPKGSFSTLEIQRTEQGDSAMYLCASTFGANEKLFFGSGTQLSVL.

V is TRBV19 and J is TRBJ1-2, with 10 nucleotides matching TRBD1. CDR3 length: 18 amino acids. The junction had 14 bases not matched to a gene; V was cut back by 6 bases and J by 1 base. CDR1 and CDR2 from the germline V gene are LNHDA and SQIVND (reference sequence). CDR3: CASRSGGPDRGGNYGYTF. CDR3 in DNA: TGTGCCAGTAGGTCAGGAGGACCGGACAGGGGGGGTAACTATGGCTACACCTTC.

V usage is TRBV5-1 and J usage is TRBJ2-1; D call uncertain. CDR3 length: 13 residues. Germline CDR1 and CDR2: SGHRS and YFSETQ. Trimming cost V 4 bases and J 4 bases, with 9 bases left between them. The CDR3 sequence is CASSSESYNEQFF. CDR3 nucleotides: TGCGCCAGCAGCAGTGAGAGTTACAATGAGCAGTTCTTC.

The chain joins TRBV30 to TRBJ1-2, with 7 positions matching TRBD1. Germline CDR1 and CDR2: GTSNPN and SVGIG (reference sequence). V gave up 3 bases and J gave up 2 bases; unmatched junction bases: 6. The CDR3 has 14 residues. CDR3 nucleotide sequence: TGTGCCTGGAGGGTCGGCAGGGGGAACTATGGCTACACCTTC. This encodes CAWRVGRGNYGYTF.

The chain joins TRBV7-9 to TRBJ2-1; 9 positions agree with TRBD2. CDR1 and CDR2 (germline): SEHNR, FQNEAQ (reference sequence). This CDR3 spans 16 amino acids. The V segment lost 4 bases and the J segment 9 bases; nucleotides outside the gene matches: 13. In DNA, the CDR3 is TGTGCCAGCAGCTCCGGCCGGGCTAGCGGGAAGGTTGAGCAGTTCTTC. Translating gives CASSSGRASGKVEQFF.

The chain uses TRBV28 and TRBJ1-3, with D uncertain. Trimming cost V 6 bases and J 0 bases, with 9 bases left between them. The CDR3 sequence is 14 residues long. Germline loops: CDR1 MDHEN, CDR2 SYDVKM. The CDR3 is CASSSDISGNTIYF. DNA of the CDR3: TGTGCCAGCAGCTCCGACATCTCTGGAAACACCATATATTTT.

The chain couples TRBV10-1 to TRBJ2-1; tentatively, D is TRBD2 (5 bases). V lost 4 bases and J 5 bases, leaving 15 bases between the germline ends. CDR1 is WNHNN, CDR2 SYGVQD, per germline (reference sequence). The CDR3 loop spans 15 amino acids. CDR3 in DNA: TGCGCCAGCAGTGGGGCGCTAGCTGCCGACAATGAGCAGTTCTTC. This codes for CASSGALAADNEQFF.